This T cell receptor (beta chain) was recorded in a study of T-cell reconstitution after alpha-beta-depleted transplantation in children. TCRbeta library preparation incorporated unique molecular identifiers. From the PCR reads, TCRdb called clonotypes with MiXCR, one entry per CDR3 protein. The top ten clones hold roughly 5% of a sample with 750,000 to 950,000 distinct CDR3 sequences, less than 20% of them seen once. This clonotype was seen a few times. Its matching antigen is unknown. Notes on the study in general: After transplant, at about two months, alpha-beta T cells were reportedly derived from several hundred expanded graft clones. Newly produced T cells mostly provided counts and TCRbeta diversity after one year, as hyperexpanded clones declined.

The germline gives CDR1 DFQATT, CDR2 SNEGSKA (reference sequence). Trimming removed 7 bases from V and 3 bases from J, with 6 bases in between. The CDR3 covers 10 residues. The source of this sequence is a male patient aged 10-17 years who had a stem cell transplant for acute lymphoblastic leukemia, so the T cells may come from the graft donor. This chain links TRBV20-1 with TRBJ2-5; no clear D. The starting material was PBMCs, mostly from graft donor cells, obtained 360 days after TCRalphabeta/CD19-depleted stem cell transplant. The CDR3 DNA sequence: TGCAGTGTAAGGGAAGAGACCCAGTACTTC. Its protein product is CSVREETQYF.